These 27 T cell receptor beta chains were sequenced from one sample in a study of blood T cell repertoires in COVID-19. The assay was immunoSEQ multiplex PCR, and TCRdb's table has in-frame clones only and misses some. The sample includes some 350,000 clones, roughly 90% of them seen just once. Material for sequencing was peripheral blood. All receptors derive from a woman aged 70-85 years with COVID-19, enrolled during active disease.

The chain joins TRBV25-1 to TRBJ1-2, with D hard to call. This CDR3 is built from 11 residues. V lost 2 bases, J lost 6 bases, and 4 bases lay in between. Germline V lookup: CDR1 MGHDK, CDR2 SYGVNS. This chain's CDR3 is CASSEVDGYTF. CDR3 DNA sequence: TGTGCCAGCAGTGAAGTAGATGGCTACACCTTC.

The rearrangement links TRBV7-9 to TRBJ1-2, with 9 bases aligning to TRBD1. The CDR3 consists of 15 residues. Germline CDR1 SEHNR, CDR2 FQNEAQ (reference sequence). Trimming at V came to 0 bases and at J to 8 bases, leaving 7 bases not matched to a gene. CDR3 loop: CASSLASDRGRGYTF. The CDR3 DNA reads as TGTGCCAGCAGCTTAGCCTCGGACAGGGGCCGCGGCTACACCTTC.

The chain joins TRBV10-3 to TRBJ2-7, with D perhaps TRBD1 (5 bases). Trimming cost V 3 bases and J 5 bases, with 26 bases left between them. Germline V gene sequence: CDR1 ENHRY, CDR2 SYGVKD. This CDR3 has 18 residues. This chain's CDR3 is CAISDPKLTGNPEDEQYF. In nucleotides, the CDR3 is TGTGCCATCAGTGACCCTAAGTTAACAGGAAACCCTGAGGACGAGCAGTACTTC.

The rearrangement joins TRBV5-1 to TRBJ1-1, with 9 bases fitting TRBD1. The J segment lost 1 base and the V segment lost 4 bases, leaving 2 bases of the junction unmatched. CDR1 is SGHRS and CDR2 is YFSETQ in the germline V gene. CDR3 size: 14 residues. The CDR3 here is CASSMGQGNTEAFF. CDR3 nucleotides: TGCGCCAGCAGCATGGGACAGGGGAACACTGAAGCTTTCTTT.

This rearrangement joins TRBV6-6 to TRBJ1-5; 7 positions match TRBD1. After removal of 2 bases from V and 1 base from J, the junction contained 2 bases not matched to a gene. In germline, CDR1 is MNHNY, CDR2 SVGAGI (reference sequence). There are 15 residues in the CDR3. The CDR3 bases are TGTGCCAGCAGTTACAGGGGGCTGAGCAATCAGCCCCAGCATTTT. Its protein is CASSYRGLSNQPQHF.

Regarding this clone: The same CDR3 also results from other DNA sequences found in this sample. The CDR3 is CASSLQGDGYTF. Here the CDR3 DNA reads TGCGCCAGCAGCCTACAGGGGGATGGCTACACCTTC. The rearrangement links TRBV5-1 to TRBJ1-2; TRBD1 aligns across 8 bases. Germline-derived CDR1 and CDR2 are SGHRS and YFSETQ. The CDR3 extends over 12 amino acids. The V segment lost 4 bases and the J segment 6 bases; nucleotides outside the gene matches: 2.

The chain recombines TRBV19 with TRBJ1-4; 7 bases are shared with TRBD1. The CDR3 runs to 14 residues. CDR1 is LNHDA and CDR2 is SQIVND in the germline V gene (reference sequence). V shed 3 bases and J 8 bases; nucleotides not matched to a gene: 6. The CDR3: CASSMAGGNEKLFF. As DNA, the CDR3 is TGTGCCAGTAGTATGGCAGGGGGGAACGAAAAACTGTTTTTT.

The chain uses TRBV19 and TRBJ1-5; 7 bases align to TRBD1. There are 17 residues in the CDR3. The germline V gene has CDR1 LNHDA and CDR2 SQIVND (reference sequence). The junction had 14 bases not matched to a gene; V was cut back by 4 bases and J by 5 bases. The CDR3 DNA follows: TGTGCCAGTAGTACCGCTCCCCTTCGACAGGGTTATCAGCCCCAGCATTTT. Its protein product is CASSTAPLRQGYQPQHF.

The sample holds one count of this clone. The V gene is TRBV4-1, the J gene TRBJ2-1, with 9 bases aligning to TRBD1. The CDR3 has 17 amino acids. CDR1 and CDR2 (germline): MGHRA, YSYEKL. V dropped 0 bases and J dropped 8; count of bases not matched to a gene: 11. CDR3 nucleotides: TGCGCCAGCAGCCAAGAAACACAGGGGGCGGATTGGGATGAGCAGTTCTTC. This encodes CASSQETQGADWDEQFF.

The rearrangement uses TRBV19 and TRBJ1-1, with 8 bases that match TRBD1. Trimming cost V 5 bases and J 3 bases; bases outside gene matches: 5. The germline V gene encodes CDR1 LNHDA and CDR2 SQIVND (reference sequence). This CDR3 has 14 residues. CDR3 amino acids: CASSLDRGHTEAFF. The DNA for the CDR3 is TGTGCCAGTAGTCTCGACAGGGGTCACACTGAAGCTTTCTTT. The full variable domain, in which reference TRBV19 and TRBJ1-1 provide the parts outside the CDR3, is DGGITQSPKYLFRKEGQNVTLSCEQNLNHDAMYWYRQDPGQGLRLIYYSQIVNDFQKGDIAEGYSVSREKKESFPLTVTSAQKNPTAFYLCASSLDRGHTEAFFGQGTRLTVV.

This clone was observed a few times. J is TRBJ1-6 and V is TRBV19, with 9 bases identical to TRBD1. CDR3 length: 15 residues. V shed 4 bases, J shed 7 bases, and the junction held 5 bases outside the gene matches. Germline CDR1 reads LNHDA; CDR2 reads SQIVND (reference sequence). The DNA of the CDR3 is TGTGCCAGTAGTACCGGGACAGGGCTCAATTCACCCCTCCACTTT. This codes for CASSTGTGLNSPLHF.

This sequence joins TRBV24-1 and TRBJ1-1; D ambiguous. Germline V CDR1 and CDR2: KGHDR, SFDVKD. The V gene lost 6 bases and the J gene lost 5 bases, with 12 bases spanning the gap. This CDR3 comprises 13 residues. In nucleotides, the CDR3 is TGTGCCACCAGTAGCCGGGGTGGAACTGAAGCTTTCTTT. Residues: CATSSRGGTEAFF.

J is TRBJ2-5 and V is TRBV6-2 or TRBV6-3; 11 bases fit TRBD2. The V segment lost 0 bases and the J segment 4 bases; nucleotides outside the gene matches: 4. CDR3 length: 16 amino acids. The germline gives CDR1 MNHEY, CDR2 SVGEGT. CDR3 DNA: TGTGCCAGCAGTTACTCGAGACTAGCGGGGTCAGAGACCCAGTACTTC. As protein: CASSYSRLAGSETQYF.

The rearrangement links TRBV5-1 to TRBJ2-3; weak D call: TRBD1 (6 bases). Trimming took off 2 bases at V and 3 bases at J, with 13 bases between the two ends. CDR1 SGHRS and CDR2 YFSETQ come from the germline V gene. The CDR3 runs to 15 residues. The CDR3 here is CASSLGQGLTDTQYF. In nucleotides, the CDR3 is TGCGCCAGCAGCTTAGGTCAGGGGTTAACAGATACGCAGTATTTT. Full variable domain (outside the CDR3, taken from reference TRBV5-1 and TRBJ2-3): KAGVTQTPRYLIKTRGQQVTLSCSPISGHRSVSWYQQTPGQGLQFLFEYFSETQRNKGNFPGRFSGRQFSNSRSEMNVSTLELGDSALYLCASSLGQGLTDTQYFGPGTRLTVL.

This clone was seen more than once but under ten times. The rearrangement uses TRBV27 and TRBJ1-1; 11 nucleotides line up with TRBD1. With 6 bases clipped from V and 4 bases from J, the junction kept 4 bases outside the gene matches. Germline CDR1 and CDR2: MNHEY and SMNVEV (reference sequence). The length of the CDR3 is 14 residues. The CDR3 nucleotides are TGTGCCAGCAGAGGACAGGGGGCTTTCACTGAAGCTTTCTTT. Its protein is CASRGQGAFTEAFF.

CDR3 DNA sequence: TGTGCCAGCAGCGTAGGGCCGGGAGCTGGAAACACCATATATTTT. This gives the protein CASSVGPGAGNTIYF. The chain uses TRBV9 and TRBJ1-3; D call uncertain. V lost 0 bases and J lost 2, with 9 bases in between. Germline V gene sequence: CDR1 SGDLS, CDR2 YYNGEE. This CDR3 is 15 amino acids long.

Of note for this clone: In the same sample, other DNA sequences code for this CDR3. The CDR3 spells CASSLTVSYEQYF. The CDR3 bases are TGTGCCAGCAGTCTGACAGTTTCCTACGAGCAGTACTTC. This chain uses TRBV27 with TRBJ2-7, with D perhaps TRBD1 (5 bases). V was trimmed by 5 bases and J by 1 base, leaving 9 bases between them. The V gene's germline CDR1 is MNHEY and CDR2 SMNVEV (reference sequence). CDR3 length: 13 residues.

The rearrangement uses TRBV15 and TRBJ2-7; 7 bases match TRBD1. Looked up from germline, CDR1 is LNHNV and CDR2 is YYDKDF (reference sequence). Trimming took 3 bases from V and 3 from J; bases not matched to a gene: 2. The CDR3 contains 13 residues. For the CDR3, the DNA is TGTGCCACCAGCAGGACAGGGTACTACGAGCAGTACTTC. Translated: CATSRTGYYEQYF.

The CDR3 nucleotides read TGTGCCAGCAGCTTGTGGGGACAGGGGAGGTCTGAAGCTTTCTTT. This gives the protein CASSLWGQGRSEAFF. V is TRBV5-8 and J is TRBJ1-1; 10 bases line up with TRBD1. This CDR3 is 15 amino acids long. Losses at the gene ends were 1 base for V and 6 bases for J; bases not matched to a gene: 6. CDR1 is SGHTS and CDR2 is YDEGEE in the germline V gene.

Written as DNA, the CDR3 is TGTGCTAGTGGTTTGGGCGGAGGTAACTATGGCTACACCTTC. Protein product: CASGLGGGNYGYTF. The chain carries TRBV12-5 and TRBJ1-2; D gene uncertain. Germline loops: CDR1 LGHNT, CDR2 FRNRAP. This CDR3 region has 14 residues. The germline V and J ends were trimmed by 1 base and 1 base, with 7 bases remaining between them.

V usage is TRBV20-1 and J usage is TRBJ2-1; no clear D. The CDR3 covers 11 residues. Trimming removed 6 bases from V and 5 bases from J, with 8 bases in between. Germline CDR1 and CDR2: DFQATT and SNEGSKA (reference sequence). As DNA, the CDR3 is TGCAGTGCGCGGCCCCACAATGAGCAGTTCTTC. Protein: CSARPHNEQFF.

In this sample, this clone turned up once. This sequence joins TRBV5-5 and TRBJ1-1; D call uncertain. The length of the CDR3 is 13 residues. The V gene's germline CDR1 is SGHKS and CDR2 YYEKEE (reference sequence). V was clipped by 0 bases and J by 2 bases, with 5 bases between them. The CDR3 spells CASSLDINTEAFF. In nucleotides, the CDR3 is TGTGCCAGCAGCTTGGACATAAACACTGAAGCTTTCTTT. The full variable domain, completed using reference TRBV5-5 and TRBJ1-1, is DAGVTQSPTHLIKTRGQQVTLRCSPISGHKSVSWYQQVLGQGPQFIFQYYEKEERGRGNFPDRFSARQFPNYSSELNVNALLLGDSALYLCASSLDINTEAFFGQGTRLTVV.

V is TRBV2 and J is TRBJ2-7, with 8 bases that match TRBD1. The V segment lost 7 bases and the J segment 7 bases; nucleotides outside the gene matches: 12. The CDR3 spans 14 residues. Germline CDR1 and CDR2: SNHLY and FYNNEI. CDR3 amino acids: CASIRGQGKGEQYF. CDR3 bases: TGTGCCAGCATTAGAGGACAGGGAAAAGGGGAGCAGTACTTC.

This clone was counted once. The chain joins TRBV2 to TRBJ1-2; D not certain. This CDR3 has 13 residues. Trimming removed 3 bases at V and 0 bases at J, with 5 bases between. CDR1 is SNHLY and CDR2 is FYNNEI in the germline V gene. The CDR3 region has the DNA TGTGCCAGCAGTGAGACAACTAACTATGGCTACACCTTC. Translating it yields CASSETTNYGYTF.

To note about this clone: Other nucleotide sequences in the sample specify the same CDR3. The chain employs TRBV10-3 and TRBJ2-2; 9 bases are a match to TRBD1. Germline CDR1 is ENHRY and CDR2 is SYGVKD. The CDR3 loop spans 15 amino acids. The V and J ends lost 4 bases and 5 bases, in that order; junction bases with no gene match: 5. The CDR3 coding sequence is TGTGCCATCAGTGGGGGACAGGGAGGGACCGGGGAGCTGTTTTTT. Protein sequence: CAISGGQGGTGELFF.

The gene calls are TRBV5-6 and TRBJ1-4, with D hard to call. From germline, CDR1 is SGHDT and CDR2 YYEEEE. The CDR3 loop spans 15 amino acids. V gave up 2 bases and J gave up 3 bases, with 11 bases separating them. The CDR3 loop is CASSFFGEANEKLFF. The DNA of the CDR3 is TGTGCCAGCAGCTTCTTCGGAGAAGCTAATGAAAAACTGTTTTTT.

The chain employs TRBV27 and TRBJ2-7, with 8 bases matching TRBD2. Looked up from germline, CDR1 is MNHEY and CDR2 is SMNVEV (reference sequence). J lost 3 bases, V lost 2 bases, and 3 bases had no gene match. This CDR3 has 14 amino acids. The chain's CDR3 is CASSLVAGYYEQYF. CDR3 in DNA: TGTGCCAGCAGTTTAGTAGCGGGGTACTACGAGCAGTACTTC.